What follows are 10 T cell receptor beta chains derived from one specimen sequenced in a study of T cells in localized non-small cell lung cancer. Assay: immunoSEQ multiplex PCR; the TCRdb copy retains only in-frame clones and omits some. Here the sample spans over 10,000 clones, approximately 81% being singletons. This specimen consisted of peripheral blood, obtained before any cancer treatment. The receptors originated from a male donor older than 55 with stage I lung adenocarcinoma.

The rearrangement joins TRBV6-6 to TRBJ1-1, with 7 bases fitting TRBD1. This CDR3 contains 16 residues. Per the germline V gene, CDR1 is MNHNY and CDR2 is SVGAGI (reference sequence). V lost 2 bases to trimming and J lost 0 bases; unmatched junction nucleotides: 6. The CDR3 sequence: CASSYPRGQMNTEAFF. In nucleotides, the CDR3 is TGTGCCAGCAGTTACCCCCGGGGACAGATGAACACTGAAGCTTTCTTT.

The V gene is TRBV29-1, the J gene TRBJ2-3; TRBD2 matches 13 bases. Germline V CDR1 and CDR2: SQVTM, ANQGSEA. The length of the CDR3 is 17 residues. With V trimmed by 1 base and J by 4 bases, 8 bases remained unmatched. The CDR3 nucleotides are TGCAGCGTTGAAGGGTTGGGACTAGCGGGGTATTCAGATACGCAGTATTTT. Translation gives CSVEGLGLAGYSDTQYF.

The chain links TRBV19 to TRBJ2-5; D not resolved. Between the trimmed V and J ends, which lost 7 bases and 1 base, there was a span of 4 bases. CDR1 is LNHDA and CDR2 is SQIVND in the germline V gene (reference sequence). This CDR3 region has 11 residues. CDR3 sequence (DNA): TGTGCCAGTACCCTCCAAGAGACCCAGTACTTC. It translates to CASTLQETQYF.

V gene TRBV9 combines with J gene TRBJ2-3; TRBD1 matches 8 bases. The junction had 4 bases not matched to a gene; V was cut back by 7 bases and J by 3 bases. Germline assignment: CDR1 SGDLS and CDR2 YYNGEE. This CDR3 comprises 13 residues. Written as DNA, the CDR3 is TGTGCCAGCCGGACAGGGCCAACAGATACGCAGTATTTT. It specifies CASRTGPTDTQYF. The full variable domain, with the rest looked up from reference TRBV9 and TRBJ2-3, is DSGVTQTPKHLITATGQRVTLRCSPRSGDLSVYWYQQSLDQGLQFLIQYYNGEERAKGNILERFSAQQFPDLHSELNLSSLELGDSALYFCASRTGPTDTQYFGPGTRLTVL.

The chain recombines TRBV11-2 with TRBJ1-5, with 10 positions matching TRBD1. Germline CDR1 reads SGHAT; CDR2 reads FQNNGV. With V trimmed by 4 bases and J by 6 bases, 9 bases remained unmatched. The CDR3 is 16 amino acids. The CDR3 region has the DNA TGTGCCAGCAGCTACCACCCGGGACAGGGGTTTCAGCCCCAGCATTTT. This codes for CASSYHPGQGFQPQHF.

This rearrangement joins TRBV5-5 to TRBJ1-6; weak D call: TRBD1 (5 bases). This CDR3 has 14 amino acids. Trimming took off 7 bases at V and 5 bases at J, with 13 bases between the two ends. Per germline, CDR1 SGHKS and CDR2 YYEKEE (reference sequence). The CDR3 DNA reads TGTGCCAGCCTTTTACAGGACGATAATTCACCCCTCCACTTT. Protein: CASLLQDDNSPLHF.

This clone occurred a few times. The chain employs TRBV7-9 and TRBJ1-5; D not certain. From germline, CDR1 is SEHNR and CDR2 FQNEAQ (reference sequence). The CDR3 totals 15 residues. The germline V and J ends were trimmed by 1 base and 0 bases, with 7 bases remaining between them. CDR3 sequence reads: CASSLVGGSNQPQHF. CDR3 DNA sequence: TGTGCCAGCAGCTTAGTCGGTGGTAGCAATCAGCCCCAGCATTTT.

This clone has just one count. V and J are TRBV28 and TRBJ1-3, with 8 positions matching TRBD1. Germline loops: CDR1 MDHEN, CDR2 SYDVKM. This CDR3 is built from 15 residues. Trimming took 6 bases from V and 1 from J; bases not matched to a gene: 5. CDR3 bases: TGTGCCAGCAGATCATGGACAGGGTCTGGAAACACCATATATTTT. Protein product: CASRSWTGSGNTIYF.

CDR3 DNA sequence: TGCGCCAGCAGCTTGGCTGGTCGGTCACCCCTCCACTTT. This encodes CASSLAGRSPLHF. The rearrangement uses TRBV5-1 and TRBJ1-6, with no clear D. V lost 0 bases and J lost 10, with 8 bases in between. CDR3 length equals 13 residues. Germline V gives CDR1 SGHRS, CDR2 YFSETQ.

The rearrangement uses TRBV19 and TRBJ1-2, with D uncertain. CDR3 length equals 11 residues. V lost 3 bases to trimming and J lost 8 bases, with 7 bases between them. Germline CDR1 LNHDA, CDR2 SQIVND (reference sequence). CDR3 coding DNA: TGTGCCAGTAGTATTAGTGGGGGCTACACCTTC. Its protein is CASSISGGYTF.